This T cell receptor (beta chain) came from a study of Ad26.COV2.S vaccination and SARS-CoV-2 variants. CDR3 length: 19 amino acids. The V end was cut by 1 base, the J end by 3 bases, with 22 bases between. The germline V gene has CDR1 SGHTA and CDR2 FQGNSA. Method: immunoSEQ multiplex PCR; TCRdb's copy keeps in-frame clones and lacks some. The sample has about 320,000 clones; 85% are singletons. Documented treatment: approximately 18 received Ad26.COV2.S at low or high dose, single or two shots; 5 received placebo; per-sample allocation not given. Samples analyzed were those drawn on day 63 after the first vaccine or placebo injection.

The chain couples TRBV7-2 to TRBJ1-5, with a weak D call TRBD1 (5 bases). The clonotype was recovered from a person aged 18 to 65 who received the Ad26.COV2.S COVID-19 vaccine or a placebo. The sequences come from peripheral blood, collected in a trial of Ad26.COV2.S vaccine versus placebo. The CDR3 protein is CASSLEGTGPSQHNQPQHF. DNA for the CDR3: TGTGCCAGCAGCTTAGAAGGGACGGGACCCTCGCAGCACAATCAGCCCCAGCATTTT.